This note documents a single T cell receptor beta chain sequence. Its antigen is still unknown. Sequencing used immunoSEQ multiplex PCR; TCRdb keeps in-frame clones, though not all of them. This table holds 7,000 to 9,500 clones, about four fifths found once. Germline CDR1 SGHRS, CDR2 YFSETQ. The CDR3 sequence is 12 residues long. Trimming left V 0 bases short and J 3 bases short, with 4 bases between. This entry belongs to a study of STAT3 mutations in large granular lymphocyte leukemia. The overall study: Immunosuppressive therapy was given to more than half of T-LGLL patients. Study-level points and caveats: In about 30% of the 18 patients, new TCR clonotypes emerged after therapy. Every T-LGLL patient had at least one immunodominant TCRbeta clonotype.

This sequence was found in a woman aged 40-49 years with T-cell large granular lymphocyte leukemia. Some clones in this sample may be carry-over from other donors' samples. Specimen: peripheral blood mononuclear cells. The gene calls are TRBV5-1 and TRBJ2-7, with no clear D. For the CDR3, the DNA is TGCGCCAGCAGCTTGGCCAGCTACGAGCAGTACTTC. Translating gives CASSLASYEQYF.